This entry features one T cell receptor beta chain sequence. The antigen remains unidentified. 60 Vbeta and 13 Jbeta primers were used in PCR. Sequencing was performed with immunoSEQ multiplex PCR; in TCRdb, only in-frame clones are kept and a portion is missing. The sample has around 130,000 clones; more than 60% are singletons. This sample was taken from a study of cytomegalovirus exposure and HLA in healthy donors. Overall study: Earlier work reported approximately 110 million unique TCR beta sequences from about 200 million T cells. Points from the study as a whole: An observed cluster of highly shared sequence variants was recorded as a likely sequencing artifact.

Trimming cost V 7 bases and J 2 bases; bases outside gene matches: 17. There are 18 residues in the CDR3. CDR1 WSHSY and CDR2 SAAADI come from the germline V gene. V and J are TRBV10-2 and TRBJ2-3; 8 positions match TRBD1. The sequencing sample was made of PBMCs. The clonotype originates from a woman younger than 35 in good health and CMV-seronegative. The CDR3 region has the DNA TGCGCCAGCACCGCTACTGACAGGGGCGAATCCCTCACAGATACGCAGTATTTT. Encoded protein: CASTATDRGESLTDTQYF.